These 15 T cell receptor beta chains came from one sample sequenced in a study of metastatic and nonmetastatic thyroid tumors. All patients were untreated before thyroid surgery. TCRdb re-called clones via MiXCR from the PCR reads. This table holds roughly 40,000 clones, 9% to 14% found once. The sample comprised blood. These receptors came from a male donor with papillary thyroid cancer or a benign thyroid nodule (not recorded which). Some clones in this sample may be carry-over from other donors' samples.

In its sample, this clone was seen many times. The V gene is TRBV5-1, the J gene TRBJ1-2, with 9 nucleotides matching TRBD1. The CDR3 spans 15 residues. Germline V gives CDR1 SGHRS, CDR2 YFSETQ. J gave up 6 bases and V 4 bases, and 10 bases lay outside the gene matches. The CDR3 nucleotides are TGCGCCAGCAGCACGACATTGACAGGGGGAGATGGCTACACCTTC. Its translation: CASSTTLTGGDGYTF.

In this sample, this clone turned up a few times. This may be a read error, as it is one base from a much larger clone. The same CDR3 arises from other DNA sequences in this sample as well. This chain connects TRBV10-3 to TRBJ2-5, with D possibly matching TRBD2 (6 bases). The ends were cut back, 4 bases at V and 5 bases at J, with 11 bases in the middle. Germline loops: CDR1 ENHRY, CDR2 SYGVKD. This CDR3 contains 13 residues. CDR3 bases: TGTGCCATCAGTGGGGGAGGTGGTGAGACCCAGTACTTC. Its protein is CAISGGGGETQYF.

V is TRBV28 and J is TRBJ1-5; no reliable D call. The CDR3 consists of 15 residues. The germline gives CDR1 MDHEN, CDR2 SYDVKM. The V gene lost 3 bases and the J gene lost 1 base, with 10 bases spanning the gap. The CDR3 DNA sequence: TGTGCCAGCAGTTTTCCCTTAGGGAGCAATCAGCCCCAGCATTTT. Amino acid sequence: CASSFPLGSNQPQHF. Supplemented by reference TRBV28 and TRBJ1-5, the full variable domain reads DVKVTQSSRYLVKRTGEKVFLECVQDMDHENMFWYRQDPGLGLRLIYFSYDVKMKEKGDIPEGYSVSREKKERFSLILESASTNQTSMYLCASSFPLGSNQPQHFGDGTRLSIL.

The rearrangement links TRBV7-2 to TRBJ2-7, with D maybe TRBD1 (5 bases). This CDR3 is 15 amino acids long. V was clipped by 5 bases and J by 6 bases, with 20 bases between them. CDR1 and CDR2 from the germline V gene are SGHTA and FQGNSA. In DNA form, the CDR3 reads TGTGCCAGCAGCGAGAGAAAGGGGCCGACATGCGAGCAGTACTTC. As protein: CASSERKGPTCEQYF.

This clone was seen more than once but under ten times. The chain combines TRBV19 with TRBJ1-2; D call uncertain. V dropped 5 bases and J dropped 3 bases, with 7 bases sitting between them. CDR3 length: 12 amino acids. Looked up from germline, CDR1 is LNHDA and CDR2 is SQIVND (reference sequence). This CDR3 reads CASSQAYYGYTF. The CDR3 region has the DNA TGTGCCAGTAGTCAGGCTTACTATGGCTACACCTTC.

This clone was seen more than once but under ten times. This sequence joins TRBV28 and TRBJ1-1, with no clear D. Trimming took 1 base from V and 8 from J, leaving 14 bases between them. This CDR3 has 14 residues. Germline V gene sequence: CDR1 MDHEN, CDR2 SYDVKM. CDR3 sequence reads: CASSLSSASSEAFF. The CDR3 coding sequence is TGTGCCAGCAGTTTATCTTCGGCCTCGTCGGAAGCTTTCTTT. Full variable domain (rest looked up from reference TRBV28 and TRBJ1-1): DVKVTQSSRYLVKRTGEKVFLECVQDMDHENMFWYRQDPGLGLRLIYFSYDVKMKEKGDIPEGYSVSREKKERFSLILESASTNQTSMYLCASSLSSASSEAFFGQGTRLTVV.

Ten or more counts support this clone. The rearrangement joins TRBV7-2 to TRBJ1-5, with TRBD1 identical over 8 bases. Germline CDR1 and CDR2: SGHTA and FQGNSA. J gave up 6 bases and V 1 base, and 5 bases lay outside the gene matches. There are 15 residues in the CDR3. The CDR3 DNA reads TGTGCCAGCAGCTTAGGGACAGGGACGGGTCAGCCCCAGCATTTT. Translation gives CASSLGTGTGQPQHF. Together with reference TRBV7-2 and TRBJ1-5, the CDR3 gives the full variable domain: GAGVSQSPSNKVTEKGKDVELRCDPISGHTALYWYRQSLGQGLEFLIYFQGNSAPDKSGLPSDRFSAERTGGSVSTLTIQRTQQEDSAVYLCASSLGTGTGQPQHFGDGTRLSIL.

V is TRBV27 and J is TRBJ2-7, with D possibly being TRBD2 (6 bases). V shed 4 bases and J shed 10 bases, with 23 bases lying between them. This CDR3 contains 15 residues. Germline CDR1 is MNHEY and CDR2 is SMNVEV (reference sequence). The CDR3 sequence: CASSSPLAINSDQYF. CDR3 nucleotide sequence: TGTGCCAGCAGTTCCCCCCTAGCGATAAATTCCGATCAGTACTTC.

This clone has a count of ten or more. Here the CDR3 reads CASSLSGYEQFF. CDR3 sequence (DNA): TGTGCCAGCAGCTTATCGGGGTATGAGCAGTTCTTC. The chain joins TRBV11-3 to TRBJ2-1, with a tentative D call TRBD2 (5 bases). CDR1 is SGHNT and CDR2 is YENEEA in the germline V gene. The CDR3 spans 12 residues. The V and J ends lost 2 bases and 8 bases respectively, with 7 bases between them.

The table lists this clone with many counts. The rearrangement joins TRBV4-3 to TRBJ2-2; TRBD1 agrees at 7 bases. The junction had 4 bases not matched to a gene; V was cut back by 5 bases and J by 4 bases. The CDR3 consists of 14 residues. CDR1 is LGHNA and CDR2 is YSLEER in the germline V gene. CDR3 nucleotide sequence: TGCGCCAGCAGCAAACCAGGGGGCACCGGGGAGCTGTTTTTT. Protein sequence: CASSKPGGTGELFF.

This clone has ten or more counts. The chain has TRBV27 and TRBJ1-1, with D unclear. Germline lookup yields CDR1 MNHEY and CDR2 SMNVEV (reference sequence). The CDR3 runs 14 residues. V lost 0 bases and J 0 bases, leaving 5 bases between the germline ends. The CDR3 spells CASSLSAVNTEAFF. The CDR3 DNA reads as TGTGCCAGCAGTTTATCGGCCGTGAACACTGAAGCTTTCTTT.

In its sample, this clone was seen many times. This rearrangement joins TRBV5-1 to TRBJ2-2; D gene ambiguous. The CDR3 runs to 14 residues. Germline CDR1 reads SGHRS; CDR2 reads YFSETQ. V lost 4 bases to trimming and J lost 3 bases, with 10 bases between them. The DNA for the CDR3 is TGCGCCAGCAGCGTCAGTCCGGACACCGGGGAGCTGTTTTTT. Its protein is CASSVSPDTGELFF.

A remark on this clone: A much larger clone lies a single base off, so this may be a read error. The CDR3 here is CASSWSGASYNEQFF. Here the CDR3 DNA reads TGCGCCAGCAGCTGGTCCGGGGCATCCTACAATGAGCAGTTCTTC. The chain recombines TRBV4-1 with TRBJ2-1; D may correspond to TRBD1 or TRBD2 (5 bases each). The ends were cut back, 5 bases at V and 1 base at J, with 12 bases in the middle. The germline V gene encodes CDR1 MGHRA and CDR2 YSYEKL. The CDR3 covers 15 residues.

At least ten counts were recorded for this clone. V and J are TRBV5-8 and TRBJ1-2; D might be TRBD1 (5 bases). Between the trimmed V and J ends, which lost 3 bases and 0 bases, there was a span of 12 bases. Germline V gives CDR1 SGHTS, CDR2 YDEGEE. This CDR3 spans 15 amino acids. This CDR3 reads CASSSWDLSNYGYTF. Written as DNA, the CDR3 is TGTGCCAGCAGCTCCTGGGACTTATCTAACTATGGCTACACCTTC.

This clone has a count of ten or more. The rearrangement joins TRBV19 to TRBJ2-2, with D perhaps TRBD1 or TRBD2 (6 bases each). There are 16 residues in the CDR3. The ends were cut back, 5 bases at V and 7 bases at J, with 20 bases in the middle. CDR1 and CDR2 from the germline V gene are LNHDA and SQIVND (reference sequence). The CDR3 protein is CASSRFGGENVGELFF. The CDR3, as DNA: TGTGCCAGTAGTCGGTTCGGGGGCGAAAACGTCGGGGAGCTGTTTTTT.